The T cell receptor (beta chain) under discussion was sequenced for a study of cytomegalovirus exposure and HLA in healthy donors. Findings of the study overall: Earlier analysis yielded a pattern in which most TCR beta V segments were productive about 90% or about 30% of the time.

Primers for the PCR totalled 60 Vbeta and 13 Jbeta. Clones were read by immunoSEQ multiplex PCR, and TCRdb kept only the in-frame ones, dropping some. The sample lists some 150,000 clones; roughly 80% were seen once. Worth noting for this clone: Its antigen is not known.

V shed 3 bases, J shed 5 bases, and the junction held 5 bases outside the gene matches. Germline V gene data show CDR1 as MNHEY and CDR2 as SVGAGI. This CDR3 contains 14 residues. The V call is TRBV6-5, the J call TRBJ2-5, with 8 bases aligning to TRBD1. The sequence came from a woman aged 40 to 50 in good health and CMV-seronegative. The material sequenced was PBMCs. Written as DNA, the CDR3 is TGTGCCAGCAGTTATTACAGGGGGTCTGAGACCCAGTACTTC. Translated, it gives CASSYYRGSETQYF.